Following are 5 T cell receptor beta chains from one sample sequenced in a study of T-cell reconstitution after alpha-beta-depleted transplantation in children. Using unique molecular identifiers, the investigators prepared the TCRbeta library. Using its own MiXCR run on the PCR reads, TCRdb lists one record per CDR3 protein. This sample has about 610,000 distinct CDR3 sequences; 10% to 13% occur once, and the top ten carry roughly 4%. The starting material was PBMCs from the stem cell graft donor, obtained from the stem cell graft. Receptors were obtained from a human donor who donated a stem cell graft to a child with acute myeloid leukemia.

This clonotype occurred many times. This chain connects TRBV5-1 to TRBJ2-3, with D possibly TRBD2 on 5 matching bases. With 5 bases removed from V and 2 bases from J, the gap between germline ends came to 9 bases. Germline CDR1 reads SGHRS; CDR2 reads YFSETQ. The length of the CDR3 is 13 residues. The CDR3 DNA follows: TGCGCCAGCAGTTTCCGGGACACAGATACGCAGTATTTT. Translating gives CASSFRDTDTQYF. Drawing the rest from reference TRBV5-1 and TRBJ2-3, the complete variable domain is KAGVTQTPRYLIKTRGQQVTLSCSPISGHRSVSWYQQTPGQGLQFLFEYFSETQRNKGNFPGRFSGRQFSNSRSEMNVSTLELGDSALYLCASSFRDTDTQYFGPGTRLTVL.

V usage is TRBV29-1 and J usage is TRBJ2-1; D unclear. V was clipped by 6 bases and J by 4 bases, with 4 bases between them. The length of the CDR3 is 10 residues. Per the germline V gene, CDR1 is SQVTM and CDR2 is ANQGSEA. CDR3 in DNA: TGCAGCGTCATATACAATGAGCAGTTCTTC. Its protein product is CSVIYNEQFF.

The V gene is TRBV4-3, the J gene TRBJ2-5; D is unresolved. The CDR3 loop spans 15 amino acids. Germline CDR1 and CDR2: LGHNA and YSLEER. Trimming stripped 0 bases from V and 5 bases from J, with 13 bases between. The CDR3 loop is CASSQDYDLGETQYF. CDR3 coding DNA: TGCGCCAGCAGCCAAGACTACGATTTAGGGGAGACCCAGTACTTC.

The CDR3 loop is CSAPGGGRGRTDTQYF. The CDR3 DNA is TGCAGTGCTCCAGGGGGGGGAAGGGGGCGAACAGATACGCAGTATTTT. The chain joins TRBV20-1 to TRBJ2-3; D tentatively fits TRBD1 or TRBD2 (7 bases each). V lost 5 bases to trimming and J lost 3 bases, with 21 bases between them. This CDR3 comprises 16 residues. The germline V gene encodes CDR1 DFQATT and CDR2 SNEGSKA (reference sequence).

The chain employs TRBV6-2 or TRBV6-3 and TRBJ2-7; 14 bases agree with TRBD2. Germline trimming cut 2 bases from V and 0 bases from J; bases unmatched to any gene: 9. The CDR3 consists of 19 residues. Germline CDR1 MNHEY, CDR2 SVGEGT. DNA of the CDR3: TGTGCCAGCAGTTACCCCGATCGACTAGCGGGAGGGAGCTCCTACGAGCAGTACTTC. Its translation: CASSYPDRLAGGSSYEQYF.